This T cell receptor (beta chain) was identified in a study of cytomegalovirus exposure and HLA in healthy donors (dated 2017 in TCRdb). For the study in its entirety: In an earlier analysis of approximately 640 of the donors, 276 Gb of sequence data and about 110 million unique TCR beta sequences from 180 million or so T cells were reported. An early release that covered some 630 HLA-typed donors contained approximately 300 gigabases of sequencing data and some 87 million unique TCR sequences. Of the roughly 400 genotyped donors, roughly 80% were placed in the genetic ancestry cluster associated with self-reported Caucasian donors. The aim of the study was to test whether cataloging public T cell receptors could identify signatures of past pathogen exposure. The T cell repertoires of some 670 subjects were profiled by immunosequencing and related to cytomegalovirus serostatus. In addition to the first cohort of roughly 670 subjects, a separate validation cohort of some 120 different subjects was used. To predict cytomegalovirus infection status, the study brought together high-throughput TCR immunosequencing, statistical association of individual TCRs with disease status, and machine learning. A later analysis re-examined previously published TCR beta repertoires from about 700 donors and added high-resolution HLA genotyping to investigate patterns of TCR occurrence. The later analysis used no new phenotypic data to find candidate immune exposures, relying instead on TCR beta sequences and their occurrence across donors. An earlier analysis of around 540 of the donors applied high-throughput TCR beta sequencing to assess whether each TCR beta V gene segment acted as functional or pseudogenic. Donor age, sex, ethnicity and CMV serostatus were compiled together with the repertoire data. A later genetic analysis took genome-wide SNP genotypes for about 65% of the roughly 670 donors and used that subset as a discovery cohort. Every repertoire in the discovery cohort had been generated on one and the same sequencing platform. HLA typing included class I and class II loci at four-digit resolution. The number of donors typed differed by locus, with about 629-630 for A, B, C, DRB1 and DQB1, roughly 520 for DQA1, 600 to 610 for DPA1, and approximately 470 for DPB1. A handful of DR-DQ haplotypes were handled as single units for association and clustering because linkage in the cohort was strong. On average, over 200,000 unique TCR beta nucleotide sequences were sequenced per donor among a few hundred genotyped donors of the cohort, with approximately 18% of those sequences being non-productive. General conclusions and limits of the study: A later genetic analysis reported fewer N-insertions in productive TCRs among donors in an Asian-associated ancestry cluster than the roughly 720-donor mean. In the study, some 160 TCR beta chains were listed as associated with cytomegalovirus. In a later analysis, HLA-associated TCR beta chains showed more clonal expansion and lower generation probabilities than non-associated chains that were equally common. A further reported finding was that TCR beta sequences accurately predicted the HLA-A and HLA-B alleles for most subjects in the first cohort. Most TCR sequences were observed very rarely across donors, whereas some public TCRs were present in many individuals. A cluster of highly shared sequence variants was judged likely to represent a technical artifact of the sequencing pipeline. Because the 87-base-pair reads could not distinguish some IMGT-functional V segments, including TRBV6-2 and TRBV6-3, those segments were excluded. Approximately 16 rarely observed V segments, including chromosome 9 orphons, were excluded from the earlier analysis of about 500 of the donors because counts were too low. According to the authors, the approach could potentially be generalized to other disease states and immunological phenotypes. V-gene and J-gene trimming of TCR beta chains was associated with a missense DCLRE1C variant in a later genetic analysis, and the association was replicated in an independent cohort. This cohort had only TCR beta chains sequenced, and the lack of alpha or paired-chain data limited which features could be detected. The classifier was reported to diagnose cytomegalovirus status with high specificity and sensitivity in both the original and validation cohorts. According to a later analysis, most CMV-associated TCR beta chains appeared to be HLA-restricted, and the HLA associations seemed to be driven largely by CMV exposure. Correlated functional status among segregating V segments might reflect linkage disequilibrium, but an unknown experimental factor could not be ruled out. Roughly uniform sequencing depth across donors was assumed in presence/absence analyses, although this assumption may not hold. A later analysis associated about 17,000 TCR beta sequences with specific HLA alleles at a false discovery rate of 0.05. A later analysis found that TCR association rates varied across HLA loci, with DRB1 alleles showing the most associated TCRs and HLA-C alleles the fewest. Because some donors lacked HLA typing at each locus, the association tests relied only on the typed subset. Several of the top co-occurrence clusters appeared to be linked to parvovirus B19, influenza, CMV and Epstein-Barr virus, according to a later analysis. In an earlier analysis of a few hundred of the donors, most TCR beta V segments were observed in productive rearrangements about 87% or about 30% of the time, broadly matching IMGT annotations. In vitro tests confirmed that three of the cytomegalovirus-associated TCR beta chains recognize cytomegalovirus antigens. Strong co-occurrence of HLA alleles, especially DR and DQ, made assigning TCR associations to individual alleles difficult. For the cohort, immune exposure information was limited to CMV serostatus.

Library construction relied on the immunoSEQ multiplex PCR assay. For the multiplex PCR, a mixture combining 60 forward primers for TCR Vbeta segments and 13 reverse primers for TCR Jbeta segments was used. A multiplex PCR assay on genomic DNA amplified the CDR3 region of rearranged TCR beta genes. The Illumina HiSeq System was used to sequence the amplified TCR beta libraries as 87-base-pair reads. On the study's bioinformatics: In a later analysis, roughly 80 million unique TCR beta chains were counted across the approximately 620 repertoires, and roughly 9.9 million of these chains were shared by at least two donors. A nearest-neighbor algorithm error-corrected the raw reads and collapsed the reads into unique sequences, merging closely related sequences to remove PCR and sequencing errors. Alignment of CDR3 sequences to IMGT reference sequences was used to assign V, D and J gene segments. For a sequence to be retained, a match of at least six nucleotides was required to both a V gene segment and a J gene segment. Rearrangements were classified as productive when the CDR3 lacked stop codons and remained in frame with V and J, and all other rearrangements were classified as non-productive. Following IMGT convention, CDR3 was defined as the stretch from the second conserved V-encoded cysteine up to the conserved J-encoded phenylalanine. The earlier analysis of about 640 of the donors excluded any sequence lacking an unambiguous match to a single V gene segment. An earlier analysis of a few hundred of the donors called V segments functional above 56.7% productive rearrangements and segregating when the between-donor standard deviation exceeded 5%. A statistical classification framework was built for diagnosing cytomegalovirus status from the catalog of TCR beta chain sequences. In a later analysis, V and J genes were assigned by comparing TCR nucleotide sequences against IMGT/GENE-DB human TR gene sequences. In a later analysis, CDR3 sequences and most-parsimonious VDJ recombination scenarios were assigned using the TCRdist pipeline. In a later analysis, each TCR beta chain was defined by its CDR3 amino acid sequence together with its V-gene family, and reads lacking a unique V-gene family were excluded. As a way to deal with suspected cross-contamination and a sequencing artifact, a later analysis dropped 500 to 700 nucleotide sequences that were highly shared and had low generation probability. In a later analysis, a clonal expansion index for each public chain was calculated from normalized within-repertoire ranks of inferred template counts. Generation probabilities in a later analysis came from a VDJ recombination model fitted to out-of-frame rearrangements, and those results were checked against IGoR. In a later analysis, hypergeometric tests were used to score TCR-TCR, TCR-HLA and TCR-CMV co-occurrence, with a repertoire-size bias correction applied to TCR pairs. To estimate false discovery rates, a later analysis permuted the HLA or CMV assignments 20 times. In a later analysis, co-occurring TCRs were grouped using DBSCAN, with TCRdist sequence similarity added in when clustering inside HLA-allele-positive subsets. For co-occurrence clustering, repertoires with fewer than 30,000 or more than 120,000 public chains were excluded, along with roughly 5 repertoires with anomalous nucleotide sharing. What TCRdb holds here is the immuneACCESS table cut down to in-frame rearrangements. Part of the clones is not present; checked against another copy, under half of the missing clones reflect an unresolved V gene, and the others are unexplained. That table gives V, J and clone size, and the DNA gave D and trimming. Within this sample are under 200,000 clones, with 80% to 85% of them counted one time only. The ten largest clonotypes hold around 2% of the sample.

The CDR3 numbers 14 residues from cysteine through phenylalanine. CDR3 DNA is the only sequence kept; it has 42 bases, read in frame from the first base. Germline trimming amounts to 8 bases on V and 4 bases on J, with 6 as the count of junction bases outside the gene matches. According to the germline V gene, CDR1 reads MNHEY and CDR2 reads SVGAGI. Points on this clone: Its cognate antigen has yet to be identified. No base qualities exist here, and no much larger clone lies one base off it.

The cohort consisted of 600 to 750 healthy bone marrow donors. All cohort members were sampled while nominally healthy, although unrecorded immune exposures were likely present. Of the 666 cohort members, about 290 had a positive CMV serostatus and approximately 400 had a negative one, while no CMV serostatus was recorded for the donor. Every donor gave a peripheral blood sample, and the peripheral blood mononuclear cells from that sample were used for TCR beta sequencing. Genomic DNA extraction from the blood cell samples was performed with the Qiagen DNeasy Blood Extraction Kit. This TCR came from a human donor in good health. In this chain, TRBV6-5 is recombined with TRBJ2-2; 8 junctional bases match TRBD2. Sequencing was carried out using PBMCs. The DNA sequence reads TGTGCCAGCTTGGGCGGGGGGAGCACCGGGGAGCTGTTTTTT. This codes for CASLGGGSTGELFF.